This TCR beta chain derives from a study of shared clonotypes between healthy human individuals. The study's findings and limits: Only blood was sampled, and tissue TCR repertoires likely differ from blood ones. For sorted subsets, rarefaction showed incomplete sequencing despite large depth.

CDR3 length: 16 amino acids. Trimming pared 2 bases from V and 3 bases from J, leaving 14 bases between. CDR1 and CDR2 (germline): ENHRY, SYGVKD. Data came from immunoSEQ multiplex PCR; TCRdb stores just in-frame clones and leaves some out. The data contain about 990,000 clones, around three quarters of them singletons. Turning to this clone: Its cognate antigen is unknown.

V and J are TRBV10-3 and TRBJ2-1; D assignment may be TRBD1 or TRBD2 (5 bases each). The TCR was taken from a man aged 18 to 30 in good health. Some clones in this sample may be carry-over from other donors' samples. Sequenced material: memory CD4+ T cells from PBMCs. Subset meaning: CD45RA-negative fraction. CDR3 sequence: CAISEGHLGVYNEQFF. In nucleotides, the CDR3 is TGTGCCATCAGTGAGGGACACCTCGGGGTCTACAATGAGCAGTTCTTC.